The rows below give T cell receptor beta chains drawn from one sample of a study of T cell clonotyping in hematopoietic cell transplantation. Profiling relied on immunoSEQ multiplex PCR, and the TCRdb table lists in-frame clones only, not all of them. The repertoire holds about 12,000 clones, with less than 60% as singletons. What was sequenced was peripheral blood mononuclear cells. These receptors originate from a man aged 45 to 65 in good health. Some clones in this sample may be carry-over from other donors' samples. CDR3s include the opening cysteine and the closing phenylalanine or tryptophan. A D gene is named only where the DNA matches it firmly. A row's size may be missing; if present it is once, few, many or a size class.

clone_size,v_call,d_call,j_call,cdr3_nt,cdr3_aa
NA,TRBV28,NA,TRBJ2-7,TGTGCCAGCAGGCCGGGTTTCGACCCTTCCTACGAGCAGTACTTC,CASRPGFDPSYEQYF
few,TRBV4-2,TRBD2,TRBJ2-7,TGTGCCAGCAGCCAAGACCCAGCGGGATACGTCTACGAGCAGTACTTC,CASSQDPAGYVYEQYF
NA,TRBV27,NA,TRBJ1-4,TGTGCCAGCAGTTTCCAGGGAGAGGAAAAACTGTTTTTT,CASSFQGEEKLFF
few,TRBV19,NA,TRBJ1-2,TGTGCCAGTACGGAGGGGGTTGGCTACACCTTC,CASTEGVGYTF
NA,TRBV14,NA,TRBJ2-5,TGTGCCAGCAGCCAAGCCCGGGAGACCCAGTACTTC,CASSQARETQYF
NA,TRBV6-5,TRBD2,TRBJ2-1,TGTGCCAGCAGTTACTCGGGTTTGAGCGGGAGCTTCTTC,CASSYSGLSGSFF
NA,TRBV30,TRBD1,TRBJ1-2,TGTGCCTGGAGTGTACTTCGGACAGGAGATGGCTACACCTTC,CAWSVLRTGDGYTF
NA,TRBV10-3,NA,TRBJ2-7,TGTGCCATCAGTGACTTAGGACCCCCGGACGAGCAGTACTTC,CAISDLGPPDEQYF
once,TRBV6-6,NA,TRBJ1-4,TGTGCCAGCAGTTCGCCTTTCGGGGGAACTGAAAAACTGTTTTTT,CASSSPFGGTEKLFF
NA,TRBV29-1,TRBD1,TRBJ1-2,TGCAGCGTTCTTTCGACAGGGGATACTGGCTACACCTTC,CSVLSTGDTGYTF
NA,TRBV6-4,NA,TRBJ1-1,TGTGCCAGCAGTGCTCAAGGGCCCACTGAAGCTTTCTTT,CASSAQGPTEAFF
NA,TRBV4-1,NA,TRBJ2-3,TGCGCCAGCAGCCCCGGGATACTAAATCTAGATACGCAGTATTTT,CASSPGILNLDTQYF
NA,TRBV27,NA,TRBJ2-7,TGTGCCAGCAGTTTATCGCCGGCAGGAAACTACGAGCAGTACTTC,CASSLSPAGNYEQYF
few,TRBV30,TRBD1,TRBJ1-5,TGTGCCTGGAGTCCGGGACAGACTAGCAATCAGCCCCAGCATTTT,CAWSPGQTSNQPQHF
NA,TRBV30,TRBD1,TRBJ1-2,TGTGCCTGGAGTGCGGGACAGGGGGTCTATGGCTACACCTTC,CAWSAGQGVYGYTF
large,TRBV19,TRBD1,TRBJ1-6,TGTGCCAGTAGTATCCGGGACAGTGATAATTCACCCCTCCACTTT,CASSIRDSDNSPLHF
NA,TRBV28,TRBD1,TRBJ1-3,TGTGCCAGCAGCTCTTCCGGGACAGTCCAACATTTT,CASSSSGTVQHF
NA,TRBV25-1,NA,TRBJ2-1,TGTGCCACTTCGACCGCCGGACGGGAGAGCTCCTACAATGAGCAGTTCTTC,CATSTAGRESSYNEQFF
NA,TRBV6-1,NA,TRBJ1-5,TGTGCCAGCAGATTGTCAGGGGATAGCAATCAGCCCCAGCATTTT,CASRLSGDSNQPQHF
NA,TRBV29-1,NA,TRBJ1-2,TGCAGCGTTGTCGTTTCCCTCTATGGCTACACCTTC,CSVVVSLYGYTF
NA,TRBV5-6,TRBD1,TRBJ1-2,TGTGCCAGCAGCTTGTACAGGGGCTATGGCTACACCTTC,CASSLYRGYGYTF
few,TRBV7-9,TRBD1,TRBJ1-6,TGTGCCAGCAGCAGGACAGGGGACAGATCACCCCTCCACTTT,CASSRTGDRSPLHF